This note documents a single T cell receptor beta chain sequence. As yet, its antigen is unknown. Germline V lookup: CDR1 SGHTA, CDR2 FQGTGA. The CDR3 is made up of 14 amino acids. Deletions cut 6 bases from V and 1 base from J, with 10 bases between. Cryopreserved PBMCs provided about 2 micrograms of genomic DNA for the TCR beta libraries. This entry is derived from a study of cytotoxic CD8 clonotypes in ibrutinib-treated CLL. Study in general: Of the patients, about 12 were relapsed/refractory, some 15 treatment-naive and 17 to 18 IGHV unmutated. A mean of around 270,000 productive templates and 94,082 productive rearrangements was obtained per sample.

TCRdb's table, derived via immunoSEQ multiplex PCR, lists solely in-frame clones and lacks some. The sample lists approximately 80,000 clones; about 86% were seen once. The study, taken as a whole, reports: The clonality rise at ibrutinib response reflected private clonotype expansion.

The receptor's source is a human donor with chronic lymphocytic leukemia. The sequencing used PBMCs, collected before ibrutinib treatment. The gene calls are TRBV7-3 and TRBJ1-3, with D possibly being TRBD1 (5 bases). The CDR3 region is CASSPDMSGNTIYF. CDR3 sequence (DNA): TGTGCCAGCAGTCCGGACATGTCTGGAAACACCATATATTTT.